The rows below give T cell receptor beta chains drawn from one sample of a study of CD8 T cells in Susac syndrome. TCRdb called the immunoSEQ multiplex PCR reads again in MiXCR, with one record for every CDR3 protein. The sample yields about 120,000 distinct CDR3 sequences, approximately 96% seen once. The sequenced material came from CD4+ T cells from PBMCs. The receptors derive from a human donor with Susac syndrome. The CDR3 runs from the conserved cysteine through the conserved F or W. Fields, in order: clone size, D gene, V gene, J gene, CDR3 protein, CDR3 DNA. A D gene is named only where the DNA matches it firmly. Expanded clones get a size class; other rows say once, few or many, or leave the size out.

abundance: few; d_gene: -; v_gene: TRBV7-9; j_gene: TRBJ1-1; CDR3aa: CASSLRLGMNTEAFF; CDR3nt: TGTGCCAGCAGCTTACGGCTGGGTATGAACACTGAAGCTTTCTTT
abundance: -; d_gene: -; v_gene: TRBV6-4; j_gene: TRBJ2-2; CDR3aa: CASTSPAGELFF; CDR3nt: TGTGCCAGCACTAGTCCCGCCGGGGAGCTGTTTTTT
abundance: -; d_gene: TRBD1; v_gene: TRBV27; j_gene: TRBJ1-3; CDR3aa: CASSRGPGNTIYF; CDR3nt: TGTGCCAGCAGCAGGGGGCCTGGAAACACCATATATTTT
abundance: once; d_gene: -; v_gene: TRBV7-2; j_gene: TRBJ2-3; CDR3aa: CASSLLSGTTDTQYF; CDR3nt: TGTGCCAGCAGCTTATTGTCCGGGACCACAGATACGCAGTATTTT
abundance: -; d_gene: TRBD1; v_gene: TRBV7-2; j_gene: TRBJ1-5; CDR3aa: CASSKGTGDKQPQHF; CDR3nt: TGTGCCAGCAGCAAAGGGACAGGAGATAAACAGCCCCAGCATTTT
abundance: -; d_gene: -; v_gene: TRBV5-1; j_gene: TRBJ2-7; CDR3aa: CASRRRGPGYEQYF; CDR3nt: TGCGCCAGCAGGAGGAGAGGGCCAGGGTACGAGCAGTACTTC
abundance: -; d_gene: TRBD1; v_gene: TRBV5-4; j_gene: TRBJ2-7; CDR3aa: CASSLEGTGRLEQYF; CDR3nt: TGTGCCAGCAGCTTGGAAGGGACAGGGAGATTGGAGCAGTACTTC
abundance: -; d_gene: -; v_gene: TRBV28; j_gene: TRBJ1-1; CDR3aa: CAWGTEAFF; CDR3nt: TGTGCTTGGGGGACTGAAGCTTTCTTT
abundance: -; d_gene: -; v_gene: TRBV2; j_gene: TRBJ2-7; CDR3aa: CASSGDTTYEQYF; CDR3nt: TGTGCCAGCAGCGGCGACACGACATACGAGCAGTACTTC
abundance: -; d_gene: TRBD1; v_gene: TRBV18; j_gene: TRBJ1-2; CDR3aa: CASSPGTDYGYTF; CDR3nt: TGTGCCAGTTCCCCCGGGACAGACTATGGCTACACCTTC
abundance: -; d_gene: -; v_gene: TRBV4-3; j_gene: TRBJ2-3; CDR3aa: CASSQDPGPRGTDTQYF; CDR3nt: TGCGCCAGCAGCCAAGATCCCGGCCCTCGGGGCACAGATACGCAGTATTTT
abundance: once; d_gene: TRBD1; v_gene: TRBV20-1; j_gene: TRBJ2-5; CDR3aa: CSATGQGRVETQYF; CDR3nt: TGCAGTGCTACCGGACAGGGGAGGGTCGAGACCCAGTACTTC
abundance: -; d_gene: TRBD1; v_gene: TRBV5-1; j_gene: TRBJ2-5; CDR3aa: CASSPGTGGYQETQYF; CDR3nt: TGCGCCAGCAGCCCCGGGACAGGGGGGTACCAAGAGACCCAGTACTTC
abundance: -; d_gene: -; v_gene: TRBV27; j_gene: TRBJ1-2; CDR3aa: CASRSSGVHYGYTF; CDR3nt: TGTGCCAGCAGATCCTCCGGGGTACACTATGGCTACACCTTC
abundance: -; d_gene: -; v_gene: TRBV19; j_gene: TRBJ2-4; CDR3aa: CASSTGYIEYF; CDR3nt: TGTGCCAGTAGTACAGGGTACATCGAGTACTTC
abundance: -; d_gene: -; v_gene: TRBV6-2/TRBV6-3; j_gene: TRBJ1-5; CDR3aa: CASSQGVQPQHF; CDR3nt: TGTGCCAGCTCACAAGGGGTTCAGCCCCAGCATTTT
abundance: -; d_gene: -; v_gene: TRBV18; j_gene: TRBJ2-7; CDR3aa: CASSPEFGGEQYF; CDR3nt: TGTGCCAGCTCACCAGAGTTTGGGGGCGAGCAGTACTTC
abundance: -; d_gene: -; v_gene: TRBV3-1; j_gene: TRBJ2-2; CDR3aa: CASQLSPTRAGELFF; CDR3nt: TGTGCCAGCCAGCTTTCCCCTACTCGGGCCGGGGAGCTGTTTTTT
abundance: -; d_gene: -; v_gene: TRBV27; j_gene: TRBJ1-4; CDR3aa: CASSWRGQDEKLFF; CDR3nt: TGTGCCAGCAGTTGGAGAGGGCAGGATGAAAAACTGTTTTTT
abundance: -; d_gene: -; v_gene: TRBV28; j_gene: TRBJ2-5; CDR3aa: CASSPGRPETQYF; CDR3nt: TGTGCCAGCAGCCCCGGCCGACCAGAGACCCAGTACTTC
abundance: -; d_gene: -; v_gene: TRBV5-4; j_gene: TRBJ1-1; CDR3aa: CASSLSWDTEAFF; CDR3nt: TGTGCCAGCAGCTTGAGTTGGGACACTGAAGCTTTCTTT
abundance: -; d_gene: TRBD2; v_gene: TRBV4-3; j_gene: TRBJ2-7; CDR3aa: CASSQDRTSGTPYEQYF; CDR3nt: TGCGCCAGCAGCCAAGACCGGACTAGCGGGACTCCCTACGAGCAGTACTTC
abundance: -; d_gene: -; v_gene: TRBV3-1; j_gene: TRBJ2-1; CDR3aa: CASSGPEEGWAHNEQFF; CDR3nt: TGTGCCAGCAGCGGACCCGAGGAGGGGTGGGCCCACAATGAGCAGTTCTTC
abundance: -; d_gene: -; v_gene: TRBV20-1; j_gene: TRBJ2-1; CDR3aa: CSARDSSREPQFF; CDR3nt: TGCAGTGCTAGAGATTCTTCCAGGGAGCCGCAGTTCTTC
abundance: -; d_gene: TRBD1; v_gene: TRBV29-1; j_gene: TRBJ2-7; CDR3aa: CSVEGQGAGEQYF; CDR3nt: TGCAGCGTTGAGGGACAGGGGGCGGGCGAGCAGTACTTC
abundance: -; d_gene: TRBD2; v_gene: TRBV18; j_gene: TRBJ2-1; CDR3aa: CASSASGSLSNEQFF; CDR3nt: TGTGCCAGCTCAGCTAGCGGGAGCTTAAGTAATGAGCAGTTCTTC
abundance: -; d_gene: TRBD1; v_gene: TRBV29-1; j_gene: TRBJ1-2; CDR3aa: CSFRGGGSYGYTF; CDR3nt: TGCAGCTTCAGAGGAGGGGGCAGCTATGGCTACACCTTC
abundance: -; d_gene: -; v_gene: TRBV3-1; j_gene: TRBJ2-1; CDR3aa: CASSITEYEQFF; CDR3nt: TGTGCCAGCAGCATCACAGAGTACGAGCAGTTCTTC